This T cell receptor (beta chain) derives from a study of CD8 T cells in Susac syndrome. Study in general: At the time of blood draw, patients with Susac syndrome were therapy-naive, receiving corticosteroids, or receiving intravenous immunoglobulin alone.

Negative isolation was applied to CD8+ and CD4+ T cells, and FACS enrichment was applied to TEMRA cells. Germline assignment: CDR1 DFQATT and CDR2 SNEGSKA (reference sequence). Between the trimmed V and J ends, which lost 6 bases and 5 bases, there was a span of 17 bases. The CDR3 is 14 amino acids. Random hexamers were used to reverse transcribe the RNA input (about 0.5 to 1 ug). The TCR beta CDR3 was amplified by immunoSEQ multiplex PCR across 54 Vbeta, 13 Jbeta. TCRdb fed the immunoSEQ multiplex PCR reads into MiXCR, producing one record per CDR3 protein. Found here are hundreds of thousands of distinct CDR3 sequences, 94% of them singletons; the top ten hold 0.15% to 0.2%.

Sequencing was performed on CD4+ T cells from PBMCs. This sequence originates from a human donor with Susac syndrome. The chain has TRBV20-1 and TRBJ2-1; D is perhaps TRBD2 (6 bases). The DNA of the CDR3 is TGCAGTGCCGACCGGGACTCAGAGGACAATGAGCAGTTCTTC. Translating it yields CSADRDSEDNEQFF.